This T cell receptor (beta chain) was found in a study of shared clonotypes between healthy human individuals (dated by TCRdb to about 2020). Notes on the research overall: The cohort comprised two women and a few men aged 18 to 49 years. Each donor's leukapheresis produced roughly between roughly 0.85 and 10 billion PBMCs. The study deeply sequenced blood TCR repertoires of 5 or 6 healthy adults to estimate repertoire size and the extent of clonotype sharing between individuals. For each donor, CD4 naive and CD4 memory were each given three plates, CD8 naive was given two plates, and CD8 memory was given one plate. Different laboratories and diverse techniques were used to prepare libraries and sequence TCR repertoires, to increase sequencing depth and limit assay-specific biases. Summary of the overall study and its limitations: Across four donors, about 5% of naive CD4, approximately 3.6% of naive CD8, approximately 2.5% of memory CD4, and over 0.35% of memory CD8 clonotypes were shared. Compared with non-shared clonotypes, the clonotypes found in all four sorted-subset donors had higher generation probabilities. Only blood was sampled, and tissue TCR repertoires likely differ from those in blood. Pairwise subsampling led to the expectation that sequencing depth would affect the degree of clonotype sharing among donors. Naive subsets generally had larger estimated clonotype richness than memory subsets. Rarefaction of sorted-subset datasets indicated incomplete sequencing despite the large sequencing depth. Because the study included a small number of donors, the genetic and exposure-history diversity represented was limited.

The donors were healthy, HIV-negative adults with no recently reported acute infections or vaccinations. Every donor was a Caucasian adult residing in Nashville, Tennessee, USA. CD4+ T cells were enriched by magnetic negative selection, after which naive cells were positively selected on CD45RA and the negative fraction was taken as the memory subset. Blood was collected by leukapheresis, and PBMCs were isolated by Ficoll-Histopaque density gradient centrifugation and then cryopreserved in liquid nitrogen vapor phase. Analytical flow cytometry was used to check the purity and quantity of each magnetically sorted T cell population. Each sorted fraction had its genomic DNA isolated and then quantified by UV absorbance on a Nanodrop 2000c. TCR CDR3 regions were amplified from genomic DNA by multiplex PCR using the deep immunoSEQ assay. For each cell subset, the extracted genomic DNA was distributed evenly across all wells of several immunoSEQ 96-well plates, and each plate served as one replicate. For sorted subsets, 200 ng of genomic DNA, equivalent to 25,000 to 35,000 T cell genomes, went into each replicate PCR. The purified libraries were quantified using a Qubit 3.0 fluorometer, sized with a Bioanalyzer 2100, and then quantified again using the KAPA Library Quantification kit. Every immunoSEQ 96-well plate was sequenced on a separate single-read 150-cycle Illumina NextSeq 550 flow cell. Under the source paper's analysis protocol: Because only junctional sequences without quality scores were contained in the immunoSEQ output, filtering matching that applied to full-length reads could not be performed. To assign V/J genes and CDR3, sequences were annotated using PyIR, a Python wrapper for IgBLAST v1.9, with IMGT germline references. Reads with weak V/J assignments (E-value above 1e-6), missing CDR3, stop codons, out-of-frame junctions, or ambiguous translated residues were removed. V3J clonotypes were defined as sequences sharing an identical inferred V gene, J gene, and CDR3 amino acid sequence. Percentage overlap between repertoires was calculated by dividing the number of shared unique clonotypes by the size of the smaller repertoire. Three approaches were used to assess repertoire richness: RTK rarefaction, the Chao1 estimator, and Recon v2.1 estimates of unobserved clonotypes. Generation probabilities were computed with OLGA for all TCRbeta clonotypes obtained by the gDNA method from a few donors. In TCRdb, the immuneACCESS table is reduced to in-frame sequences with V and J assigned. These tables do not hold every clone; where another copy was compared, an unresolved V gene accounts for under half, and the others remain unexplained. V, J and clone size derive from that table, while D and trimming were established from the DNA sequence. The sample table records some 2 million clones; 95% of these occur just once. Roughly 0.13% of the sample is taken by the ten largest.

Trimming at the junction amounts to 0 bases on V and 0 bases on J, and the germline ends lie 9 bases apart. Its CDR3 holds 16 amino acids, cysteine through phenylalanine. The DNA shown is the 48-base CDR3, in frame from base 1. CDR1 is given as MGHRA and CDR2 as YSYEKL, both from the germline V gene. To note about this clone: There is no known antigen for this receptor. Per-base quality was not reported, and no clone a single base away is much larger than it.

Sequencing was carried out using naive CD4+ T cells sorted from blood. Interpreted using the paper, the cell subset or site label stands for: CD45RA+ positively selected. Recombination joined TRBV4-1 with TRBJ2-1; the D region possibly corresponds to TRBD2 (5 bases align). This sequence originates from a man aged 18 to 35 in good health. CDR3 sequence: CASSQEVTNSYNEQFF. The DNA sequence is given as TGCGCCAGCAGCCAAGAAGTGACTAACTCCTACAATGAGCAGTTCTTC.